This is a list of T cell receptor beta chains from one sample in a study of OX40 agonist ivuxolimab in advanced cancers. Here immunoSEQ multiplex PCR was the method, and the copy in TCRdb shows in-frame clones only, minus some. The table lists approximately 72,000 clones, about 79% of them singletons. The material was CD4+ or CD8+ T cells sorted from blood, obtained in a trial of the OX40 agonist ivuxolimab. The origin of the receptors is an adult with an advanced solid tumor such as melanoma, head and neck, liver or kidney cancer. CDR3s include the opening cysteine and the closing phenylalanine or tryptophan. The D gene is left open where the match is weak. Clone size, where shown, is once, few, many, or a class for clones that have expanded.

d_gene: -; v_gene: TRBV6-5; abundance: -; j_gene: TRBJ2-1; CDR3aa: CASSYPQLAGFF; CDR3nt: TGTGCCAGCAGTTACCCCCAACTAGCTGGGTTCTTC
d_gene: -; v_gene: TRBV11-2; abundance: -; j_gene: TRBJ1-3; CDR3aa: CASSLYGGARNTIYF; CDR3nt: TGTGCCAGCAGCTTATATGGAGGGGCCAGAAACACCATATATTTT
d_gene: -; v_gene: TRBV25-1; abundance: -; j_gene: TRBJ2-3; CDR3aa: CASSQGATSTDTQYF; CDR3nt: TGTGCCAGCAGTCAGGGCGCCACTAGCACAGATACGCAGTATTTT
d_gene: -; v_gene: TRBV18; abundance: -; j_gene: TRBJ1-3; CDR3aa: CASSPRESSGNTIYF; CDR3nt: TGTGCCAGCTCACCACGGGAGTCCTCTGGAAACACCATATATTTT
d_gene: TRBD2; v_gene: TRBV28; abundance: -; j_gene: TRBJ2-7; CDR3aa: CASTAPGTTYEQYF; CDR3nt: TGTGCCAGCACCGCCCCCGGGACTACTTACGAGCAGTACTTC
d_gene: TRBD1; v_gene: TRBV7-2; abundance: once; j_gene: TRBJ1-2; CDR3aa: CASSFQGARGYTF; CDR3nt: TGTGCCAGCAGCTTTCAGGGGGCTCGGGGCTACACCTTC
d_gene: TRBD2; v_gene: TRBV9; abundance: -; j_gene: TRBJ2-5; CDR3aa: CASSVLAGVTKGETQYF; CDR3nt: TGTGCCAGCAGCGTACTAGCGGGAGTCACGAAAGGAGAGACCCAGTACTTC
d_gene: -; v_gene: TRBV7-9; abundance: -; j_gene: TRBJ1-1; CDR3aa: CASSLNSMNTEAFF; CDR3nt: TGTGCCAGCAGCTTAAACAGCATGAACACTGAAGCTTTCTTT
d_gene: -; v_gene: TRBV7-7; abundance: -; j_gene: TRBJ2-1; CDR3aa: CASSLGQGGSYNEQFF; CDR3nt: TGTGCTAGCAGCTTAGGGCAGGGGGGGTCCTACAATGAGCAGTTCTTC
d_gene: TRBD1; v_gene: TRBV6-6; abundance: -; j_gene: TRBJ2-7; CDR3aa: CASSRGTGSYEQYF; CDR3nt: TGTGCCAGCAGCCGTGGGACAGGCTCCTACGAGCAGTACTTC
d_gene: -; v_gene: TRBV7-9; abundance: -; j_gene: TRBJ1-3; CDR3aa: CASSPERSGNTIYF; CDR3nt: TGTGCCAGCAGCCCCGAGCGCTCTGGAAACACCATATATTTT
d_gene: -; v_gene: TRBV20-1; abundance: -; j_gene: TRBJ2-5; CDR3aa: CSARPQETQYF; CDR3nt: TGCAGTGCTAGACCCCAAGAGACCCAGTACTTC
d_gene: -; v_gene: TRBV5-4; abundance: -; j_gene: TRBJ1-1; CDR3aa: CASSKTGNTEAFF; CDR3nt: TGTGCCAGCAGCAAAACAGGGAACACTGAAGCTTTCTTT
d_gene: -; v_gene: TRBV28; abundance: -; j_gene: TRBJ1-3; CDR3aa: CASSLYRDGNTIYF; CDR3nt: TGTGCCAGCAGTTTATACAGGGACGGAAACACCATATATTTT
d_gene: TRBD1; v_gene: TRBV28; abundance: -; j_gene: TRBJ1-2; CDR3aa: CASSSYRGQGARDYTF; CDR3nt: TGTGCCAGCAGTTCCTACAGGGGACAGGGGGCGCGAGACTACACCTTC
d_gene: -; v_gene: TRBV5-1; abundance: -; j_gene: TRBJ2-3; CDR3aa: CASSLRGSTSTDTQYF; CDR3nt: TGCGCCAGCAGCTTAAGGGGGAGTACTAGCACAGATACGCAGTATTTT
d_gene: TRBD1; v_gene: TRBV23-1; abundance: few; j_gene: TRBJ2-2; CDR3aa: CASSPGQGNTGELFF; CDR3nt: TGCGCCAGCTCCCCGGGACAGGGGAACACCGGGGAGCTGTTTTTT
d_gene: TRBD1; v_gene: TRBV5-1; abundance: -; j_gene: TRBJ2-7; CDR3aa: CASSHSRDRGTWSEQYF; CDR3nt: TGCGCCAGCAGCCATAGCCGGGACAGGGGGACATGGTCCGAGCAGTACTTC
d_gene: -; v_gene: TRBV19; abundance: -; j_gene: TRBJ2-7; CDR3aa: CASSIGPSSYEQYF; CDR3nt: TGTGCCAGTAGTATCGGCCCGAGCTCCTACGAGCAGTACTTC
d_gene: -; v_gene: TRBV5-6; abundance: -; j_gene: TRBJ2-2; CDR3aa: CASSLTLSGGANTGELFF; CDR3nt: TGTGCCAGCAGCTTGACCCTTAGCGGAGGCGCGAACACCGGGGAGCTGTTTTTT
d_gene: -; v_gene: TRBV11-2; abundance: -; j_gene: TRBJ2-5; CDR3aa: CASSPQETQYF; CDR3nt: TGTGCCAGCAGCCCCCAAGAGACCCAGTACTTC
d_gene: TRBD2; v_gene: TRBV5-1; abundance: -; j_gene: TRBJ2-1; CDR3aa: CASSLLAGGPNEQFF; CDR3nt: TGCGCCAGCAGCCTACTAGCGGGAGGGCCGAATGAGCAGTTCTTC
d_gene: -; v_gene: TRBV19; abundance: -; j_gene: TRBJ1-1; CDR3aa: CASSISMNTEAFF; CDR3nt: TGTGCCAGTAGTATAAGCATGAACACTGAAGCTTTCTTT
d_gene: -; v_gene: TRBV25-1; abundance: once; j_gene: TRBJ1-1; CDR3aa: CASSDGQPYDEAFF; CDR3nt: TGTGCCAGCAGTGACGGACAGCCCTACGACGAAGCTTTCTTT
d_gene: -; v_gene: TRBV7-2; abundance: -; j_gene: TRBJ2-1; CDR3aa: CASSLASQRNEQFF; CDR3nt: TGTGCCAGCAGCTTAGCTTCCCAGAGGAATGAGCAGTTCTTC
d_gene: TRBD2; v_gene: TRBV19; abundance: -; j_gene: TRBJ2-1; CDR3aa: CASSAMTSGTSFNEQFF; CDR3nt: TGTGCCAGTAGTGCAATGACTAGCGGTACTTCGTTCAATGAGCAGTTCTTC
d_gene: TRBD2; v_gene: TRBV29-1; abundance: few; j_gene: TRBJ2-1; CDR3aa: CSVDTSGSYNEQFF; CDR3nt: TGCAGCGTTGATACTAGCGGCTCCTACAATGAGCAGTTCTTC
d_gene: -; v_gene: TRBV29-1; abundance: -; j_gene: TRBJ2-3; CDR3aa: CSVGGEELGDTQYF; CDR3nt: TGCAGCGTTGGTGGTGAGGAGTTGGGAGATACGCAGTATTTT